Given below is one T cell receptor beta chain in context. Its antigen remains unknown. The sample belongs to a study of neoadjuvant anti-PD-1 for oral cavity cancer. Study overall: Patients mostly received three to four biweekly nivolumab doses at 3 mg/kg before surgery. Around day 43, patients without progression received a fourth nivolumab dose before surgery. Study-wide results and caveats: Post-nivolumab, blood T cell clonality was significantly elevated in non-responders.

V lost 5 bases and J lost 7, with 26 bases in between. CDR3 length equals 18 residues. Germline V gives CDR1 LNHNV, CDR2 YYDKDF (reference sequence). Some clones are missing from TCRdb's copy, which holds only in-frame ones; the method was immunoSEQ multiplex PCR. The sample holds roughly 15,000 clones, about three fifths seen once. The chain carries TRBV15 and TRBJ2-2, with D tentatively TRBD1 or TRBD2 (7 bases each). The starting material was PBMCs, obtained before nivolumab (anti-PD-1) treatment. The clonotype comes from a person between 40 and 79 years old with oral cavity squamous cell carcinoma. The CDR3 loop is CATSLPLGGAPGGGELFF. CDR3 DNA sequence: TGTGCCACCAGCTTACCCTTGGGGGGGGCCCCAGGGGGCGGGGAGCTGTTTTTT.